The T cell receptor beta chain under discussion was sequenced for a study of blood T cells in healthy people across ages. Concerning this clonotype itself: The target antigen is unknown.

It was with a sample-barcoded 5' primer and a J-beta primer mix that a second PCR of roughly 7 to 12 cycles was run. MiXCR was run by TCRdb on the 5' RACE reads, yielding one entry per CDR3 protein. The sample includes about 1 million distinct CDR3 sequences, 25% of them seen just once. The CDR3 has 18 amino acids. CDR1 MDHEN and CDR2 SYDVKM come from the germline V gene. Study observations and caveats: Reliance upon unsorted PBMCs precluded definitive naive versus antigen-experienced comparison. Compared with aged donors, long-lived donors showed fewer expanded clones, suggesting selection.

This same sample was also taken into another study, of T cells of mothers and their children. Per that study: When the second PCR was run, its M1S primer added sample barcodes and 2-4 random nucleotides. Detection yielded no persistent microchimeric T cell clones.

This receptor was identified in a girl aged 2 to 10 in good health. The chain combines TRBV28 with TRBJ2-1, with TRBD1 as a possible D gene (5 bases). The end of the DNA aligns better with TRBJ2-7, so the J call may be wrong. Material for sequencing was blood. The CDR3 reads CASSLLGFAEDTTYEQYF. The DNA of the CDR3 is TGTGCCAGCAGTTTGTTAGGGTTTGCCGAGGACACCACCTACGAGCAGTACTTC.